These 10 T cell receptor beta chains originate from one sample sequenced in a study of multiple sclerosis patients with progressive multifocal leukoencephalopathy. The repertoire was sequenced with immunoSEQ multiplex PCR; TCRdb's copy has only in-frame clones and lacks some. The sample lists 25,000 to 30,000 clones, about 88% occurring once. The time point is: before natalizumab initiation. The sample consisted of PBMCs. These receptors originate from a human donor with multiple sclerosis.

To note about this clone: The same CDR3 is also encoded by other DNA sequences in this sample. The V gene is TRBV6-1, the J gene TRBJ1-1; D is undetermined. The CDR3 is 15 amino acids. Germline V gene sequence: CDR1 MNHNS, CDR2 SASEGT. Trimming stripped 7 bases from V and 2 bases from J, with 17 bases between. CDR3 sequence (DNA): TGTGCCAGCAAATTCCGGGGTCGGGAAAACACTGAAGCTTTCTTT. Protein sequence: CASKFRGRENTEAFF.

The V gene is TRBV5-4, the J gene TRBJ1-3, with D hard to call. Trimming cost V 4 bases and J 0 bases, with 11 bases left between them. The CDR3 has 15 residues. The germline CDR1 and CDR2 sequences are SGHNT and YYREEE (reference sequence). CDR3 region: CASSVDWSSGNTIYF. CDR3 bases: TGTGCCAGCAGCGTTGACTGGAGCTCTGGAAACACCATATATTTT.

This clone was seen more than once but under ten times. The gene calls are TRBV19 and TRBJ1-4, with D hard to call. V gave up 5 bases and J gave up 5 bases, with 15 bases separating them. This CDR3 region has 15 residues. Germline CDR1 LNHDA, CDR2 SQIVND (reference sequence). The CDR3, as DNA: TGTGCCAGTAGTCCCCCGGGTTCGTCGAATGAAAAACTGTTTTTT. Amino acids: CASSPPGSSNEKLFF. The full variable domain, its missing parts supplied by reference TRBV19 and TRBJ1-4, is DGGITQSPKYLFRKEGQNVTLSCEQNLNHDAMYWYRQDPGQGLRLIYYSQIVNDFQKGDIAEGYSVSREKKESFPLTVTSAQKNPTAFYLCASSPPGSSNEKLFFGSGTQLSVL.

The chain has TRBV4-1 and TRBJ2-6; D is unclear. This CDR3 is built from 14 residues. V was clipped by 3 bases and J by 1 base, with 4 bases between them. CDR1 is MGHRA and CDR2 is YSYEKL in the germline V gene. The CDR3 protein is CASSQASGANVLTF. The CDR3 nucleotides read TGCGCCAGCAGCCAGGCATCTGGGGCCAACGTCCTGACTTTC.

This chain connects TRBV27 to TRBJ1-1; no reliable D call. The germline V gene encodes CDR1 MNHEY and CDR2 SMNVEV (reference sequence). The CDR3 is made up of 13 amino acids. The V end lost 2 bases, the J end lost 2 bases, and 6 bases lay between the germline ends. The CDR3, as DNA: TGTGCCAGCAGTTTAGGGCCTAACACTGAAGCTTTCTTT. Protein sequence: CASSLGPNTEAFF.

The J gene is TRBJ2-3, the V gene TRBV18; D is unclear. The germline V and J ends were trimmed by 1 base and 0 bases, with 14 bases remaining between them. The germline CDR1 and CDR2 sequences are KGHSH and LQKENI. The CDR3 totals 17 residues. CDR3 coding DNA: TGTGCCAGCTCACCACTTTCGGACCGATCTAGCACAGATACGCAGTATTTT. As protein: CASSPLSDRSSTDTQYF.

The gene calls are TRBV11-2 and TRBJ2-7; D may be TRBD1 or TRBD2 (6 bases each). This CDR3 contains 15 residues. The ends were cut back, 1 base at V and 3 bases at J, with 13 bases in the middle. Germline loops: CDR1 SGHAT, CDR2 FQNNGV. CDR3 in amino acids: CASSLGPGARYEQYF. Written as DNA, the CDR3 is TGTGCCAGCAGCTTAGGGCCGGGGGCCCGCTACGAGCAGTACTTC. The entire variable domain, with the rest obtained from reference TRBV11-2 and TRBJ2-7, is as follows: EAGVAQSPRYKIIEKRQSVAFWCNPISGHATLYWYQQILGQGPKLLIQFQNNGVVDDSQLPKDRFSAERLKGVDSTLKIQPAKLEDSAVYLCASSLGPGARYEQYFGPGTRLTVT.

The CDR3, as DNA: TGTGCCAGCTCACCCGACCGGACACGGTACGAGCAGTACTTC. Its protein is CASSPDRTRYEQYF. The rearrangement uses TRBV18 and TRBJ2-7; TRBD1 is a possible D gene (5 bases). With 3 bases removed from V and 4 bases from J, the gap between germline ends came to 13 bases. The CDR3 is 14 residues long. Germline loops: CDR1 KGHSH, CDR2 LQKENI.

The chain has TRBV5-1 and TRBJ1-1, with 7 bases that match TRBD1. The CDR3 spans 16 residues. Per germline, CDR1 SGHRS and CDR2 YFSETQ. The V and J ends lost 0 bases and 1 base, in that order; junction bases with no gene match: 6. The CDR3 sequence is CASSLEGAPSNTEAFF. The DNA of the CDR3 is TGCGCCAGCAGCTTGGAGGGGGCTCCCTCGAACACTGAAGCTTTCTTT.

The chain couples TRBV4-2 to TRBJ1-3; no clear D. CDR3 length: 14 amino acids. The germline CDR1 and CDR2 sequences are LGHNA and YNFKEQ. Between the trimmed V and J ends, which lost 3 bases and 2 bases, there was a span of 8 bases. This CDR3 reads CASSQMATGNTIYF. The CDR3 DNA reads TGTGCCAGCAGCCAGATGGCTACTGGAAACACCATATATTTT.